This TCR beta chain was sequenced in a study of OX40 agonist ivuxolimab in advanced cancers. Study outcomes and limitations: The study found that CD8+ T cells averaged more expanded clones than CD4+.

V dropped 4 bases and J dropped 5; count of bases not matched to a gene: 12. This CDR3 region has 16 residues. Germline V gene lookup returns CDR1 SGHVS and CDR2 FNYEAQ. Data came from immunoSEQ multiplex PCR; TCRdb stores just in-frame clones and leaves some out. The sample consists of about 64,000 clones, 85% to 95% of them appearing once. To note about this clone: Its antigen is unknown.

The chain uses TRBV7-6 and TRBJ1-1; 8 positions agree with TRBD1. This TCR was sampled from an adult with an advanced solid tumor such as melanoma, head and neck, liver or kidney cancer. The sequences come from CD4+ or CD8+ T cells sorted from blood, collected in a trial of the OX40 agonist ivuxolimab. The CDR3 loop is CASSSSPGQGDTEAFF. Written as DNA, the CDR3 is TGTGCCAGCAGCTCCTCGCCAGGACAGGGAGATACTGAAGCTTTCTTT.